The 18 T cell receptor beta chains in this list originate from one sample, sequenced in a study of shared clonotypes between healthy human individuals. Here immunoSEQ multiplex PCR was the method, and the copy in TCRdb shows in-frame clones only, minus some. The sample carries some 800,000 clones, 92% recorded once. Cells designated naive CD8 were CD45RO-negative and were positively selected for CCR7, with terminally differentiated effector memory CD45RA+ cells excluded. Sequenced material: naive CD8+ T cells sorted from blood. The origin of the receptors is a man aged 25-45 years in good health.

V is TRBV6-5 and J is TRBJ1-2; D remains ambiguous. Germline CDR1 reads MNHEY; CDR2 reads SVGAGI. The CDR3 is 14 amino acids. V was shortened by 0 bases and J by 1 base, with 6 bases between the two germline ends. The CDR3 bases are TGTGCCAGCAGTTACTCGGGGTTTAACTATGGCTACACCTTC. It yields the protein CASSYSGFNYGYTF.

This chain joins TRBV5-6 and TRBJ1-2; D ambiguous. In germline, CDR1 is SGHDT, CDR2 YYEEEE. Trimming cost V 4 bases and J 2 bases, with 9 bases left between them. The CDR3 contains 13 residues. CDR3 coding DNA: TGTGCCAGCAGCCGACTTATCAACTATGGCTACACCTTC. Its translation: CASSRLINYGYTF.

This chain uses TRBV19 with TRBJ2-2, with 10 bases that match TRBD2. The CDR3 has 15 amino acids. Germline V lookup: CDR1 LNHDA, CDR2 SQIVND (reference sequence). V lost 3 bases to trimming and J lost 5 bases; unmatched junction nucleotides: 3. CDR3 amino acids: CASSIGSGGTGELFF. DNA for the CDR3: TGTGCCAGTAGTATCGGTAGCGGGGGGACCGGGGAGCTGTTTTTT.

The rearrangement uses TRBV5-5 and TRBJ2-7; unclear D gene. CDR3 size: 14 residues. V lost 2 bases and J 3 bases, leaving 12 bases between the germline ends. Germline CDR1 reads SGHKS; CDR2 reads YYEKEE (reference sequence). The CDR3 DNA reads TGTGCCAGCAGCTTTGTAGGGTTAAACTACGAGCAGTACTTC. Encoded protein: CASSFVGLNYEQYF.

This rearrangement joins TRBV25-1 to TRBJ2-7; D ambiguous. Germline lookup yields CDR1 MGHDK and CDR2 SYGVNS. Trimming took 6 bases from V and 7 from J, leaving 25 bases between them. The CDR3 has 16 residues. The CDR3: CASSGIGLSGLLEQYF. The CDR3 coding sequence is TGTGCCAGCAGCGGAATTGGCCTGAGTGGCTTGTTGGAGCAGTACTTC.

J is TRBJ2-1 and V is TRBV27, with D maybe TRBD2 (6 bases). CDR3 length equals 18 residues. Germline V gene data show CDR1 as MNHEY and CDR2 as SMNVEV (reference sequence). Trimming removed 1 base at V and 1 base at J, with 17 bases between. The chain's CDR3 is CASSLWALVAESYNEQFF. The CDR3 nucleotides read TGTGCCAGCAGTTTATGGGCCCTGGTAGCGGAGTCCTACAATGAGCAGTTCTTC.

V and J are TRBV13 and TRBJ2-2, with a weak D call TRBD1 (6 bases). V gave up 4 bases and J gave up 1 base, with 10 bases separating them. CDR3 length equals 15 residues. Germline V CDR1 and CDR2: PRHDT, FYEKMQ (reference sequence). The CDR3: CASSSMTGNTGELFF. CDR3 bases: TGTGCCAGCAGCTCGATGACAGGGAACACCGGGGAGCTGTTTTTT.

CDR3 bases: TGTGCCAGCAGCGTAAGAGGTCTTAATCCCGGAAACACCATATATTTT. Its translation is CASSVRGLNPGNTIYF. This chain connects TRBV9 to TRBJ1-3; no clear D gene. CDR1 is SGDLS and CDR2 is YYNGEE in the germline V gene. The CDR3 totals 16 residues. V dropped 1 base and J dropped 4 bases, with 15 bases sitting between them.

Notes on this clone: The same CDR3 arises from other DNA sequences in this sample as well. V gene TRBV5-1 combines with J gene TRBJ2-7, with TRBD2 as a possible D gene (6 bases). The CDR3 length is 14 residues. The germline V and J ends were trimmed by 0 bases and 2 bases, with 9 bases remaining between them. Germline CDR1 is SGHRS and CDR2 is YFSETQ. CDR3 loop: CASSLAGGAYEQYF. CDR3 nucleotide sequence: TGCGCCAGCAGCTTGGCCGGAGGGGCCTACGAGCAGTACTTC. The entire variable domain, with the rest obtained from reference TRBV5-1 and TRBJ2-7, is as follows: KAGVTQTPRYLIKTRGQQVTLSCSPISGHRSVSWYQQTPGQGLQFLFEYFSETQRNKGNFPGRFSGRQFSNSRSEMNVSTLELGDSALYLCASSLAGGAYEQYFGPGTRLTVT.

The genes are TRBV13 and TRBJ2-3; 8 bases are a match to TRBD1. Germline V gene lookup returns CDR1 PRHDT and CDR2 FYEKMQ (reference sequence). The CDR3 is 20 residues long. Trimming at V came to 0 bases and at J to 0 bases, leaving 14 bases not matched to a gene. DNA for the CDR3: TGTGCCAGCAGCTTAGGCCCGGGCAGGGGGCAACCTTCTAGCACAGATACGCAGTATTTT. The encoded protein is CASSLGPGRGQPSSTDTQYF.

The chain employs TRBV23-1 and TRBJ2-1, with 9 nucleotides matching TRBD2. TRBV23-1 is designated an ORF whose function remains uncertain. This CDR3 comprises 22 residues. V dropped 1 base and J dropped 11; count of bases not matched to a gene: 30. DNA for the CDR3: TGCGCCAGCAGTCAATTCCCCAAGGGGCTAAGCGGGAGGCTCCCTCTTTCTAGTAAGCAGTTCTTC. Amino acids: CASSQFPKGLSGRLPLSSKQFF.

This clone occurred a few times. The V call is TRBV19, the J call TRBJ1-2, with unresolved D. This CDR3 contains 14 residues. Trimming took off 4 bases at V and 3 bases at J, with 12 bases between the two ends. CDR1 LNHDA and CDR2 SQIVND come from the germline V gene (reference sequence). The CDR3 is CASSTRSEDYGYTF. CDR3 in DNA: TGTGCCAGTAGTACAAGGTCCGAAGACTATGGCTACACCTTC. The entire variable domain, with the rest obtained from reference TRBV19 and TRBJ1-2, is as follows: DGGITQSPKYLFRKEGQNVTLSCEQNLNHDAMYWYRQDPGQGLRLIYYSQIVNDFQKGDIAEGYSVSREKKESFPLTVTSAQKNPTAFYLCASSTRSEDYGYTFGSGTRLTVV.

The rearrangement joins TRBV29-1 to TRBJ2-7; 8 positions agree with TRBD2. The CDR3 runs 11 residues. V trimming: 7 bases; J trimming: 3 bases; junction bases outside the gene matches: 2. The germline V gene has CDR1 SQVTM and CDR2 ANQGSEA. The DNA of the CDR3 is TGCAGCGGAACTAGCGGCTACGAGCAGTACTTC. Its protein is CSGTSGYEQYF.

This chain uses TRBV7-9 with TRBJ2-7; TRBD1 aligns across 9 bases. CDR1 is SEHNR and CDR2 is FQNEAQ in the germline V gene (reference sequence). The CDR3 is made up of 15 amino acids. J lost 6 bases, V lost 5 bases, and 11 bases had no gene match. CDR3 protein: CASSQGGQGYGEQYF. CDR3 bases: TGTGCCAGCAGCCAAGGAGGACAGGGGTACGGCGAGCAGTACTTC.

DNA for the CDR3: TGTGCCAGCAGCTCCGGGCCGGACTTCCCATACGAGCAGTACTTC. Translating it yields CASSSGPDFPYEQYF. The rearrangement links TRBV11-2 to TRBJ2-7, with D maybe TRBD2 (5 bases). CDR1 and CDR2 (germline): SGHAT, FQNNGV. The CDR3 sequence is 15 residues long. V lost 4 bases and J lost 4, with 17 bases in between. The variable domain in full, completed from reference TRBV11-2 and TRBJ2-7, reads EAGVAQSPRYKIIEKRQSVAFWCNPISGHATLYWYQQILGQGPKLLIQFQNNGVVDDSQLPKDRFSAERLKGVDSTLKIQPAKLEDSAVYLCASSSGPDFPYEQYFGPGTRLTVT.

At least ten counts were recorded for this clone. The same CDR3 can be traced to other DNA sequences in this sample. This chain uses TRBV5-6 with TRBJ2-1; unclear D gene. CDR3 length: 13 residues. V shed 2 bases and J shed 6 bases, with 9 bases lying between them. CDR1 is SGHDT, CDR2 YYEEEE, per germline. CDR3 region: CASSLYNSNEQFF. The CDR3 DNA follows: TGTGCCAGCAGCTTATATAATAGCAATGAGCAGTTCTTC.

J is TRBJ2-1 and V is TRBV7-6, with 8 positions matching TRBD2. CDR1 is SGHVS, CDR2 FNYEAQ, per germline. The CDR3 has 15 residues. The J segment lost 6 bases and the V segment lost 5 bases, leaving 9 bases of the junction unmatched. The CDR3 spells CASSRSSGSGNEQFF. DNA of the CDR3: TGTGCCAGCAGCCGCTCGAGCGGGAGTGGCAATGAGCAGTTCTTC.

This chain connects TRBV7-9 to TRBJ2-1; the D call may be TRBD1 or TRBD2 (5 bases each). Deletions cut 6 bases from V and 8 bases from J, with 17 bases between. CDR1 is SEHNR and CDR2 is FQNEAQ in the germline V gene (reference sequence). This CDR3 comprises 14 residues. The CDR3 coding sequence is TGTGCCAGCAGTCCGCCTTTGATGGGGGATGAGCAGTTCTTC. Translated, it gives CASSPPLMGDEQFF.